This TCR beta chain was captured in a study of long-term antiretroviral therapy in people with HIV. A single count supports this clone. At survey level, the immunoSEQ assay was run in its v3.0 version. Only in-frame clones appear in the TCRdb table, and some are missing; sequencing was by immunoSEQ multiplex PCR. This sample carries about 20,000 clones, approximately 80% of them seen once, and the ten largest clones take approximately 9%. Deletions cut 2 bases from V and 7 bases from J, with 6 bases between. This CDR3 comprises 12 residues. Per germline, CDR1 MNHNY and CDR2 SVGAGI (reference sequence).

V gene TRBV6-6 combines with J gene TRBJ2-1; D is unclear. The clonotype originates from a man aged 18 to 35 with HIV. Sequenced here: unsorted PBMCs, sampled 0.5 years before starting antiretroviral therapy. CDR3 in amino acids: CASSYGENEQFF. The CDR3 region has the DNA TGTGCCAGCAGTTACGGGGAAAATGAGCAGTTCTTC.